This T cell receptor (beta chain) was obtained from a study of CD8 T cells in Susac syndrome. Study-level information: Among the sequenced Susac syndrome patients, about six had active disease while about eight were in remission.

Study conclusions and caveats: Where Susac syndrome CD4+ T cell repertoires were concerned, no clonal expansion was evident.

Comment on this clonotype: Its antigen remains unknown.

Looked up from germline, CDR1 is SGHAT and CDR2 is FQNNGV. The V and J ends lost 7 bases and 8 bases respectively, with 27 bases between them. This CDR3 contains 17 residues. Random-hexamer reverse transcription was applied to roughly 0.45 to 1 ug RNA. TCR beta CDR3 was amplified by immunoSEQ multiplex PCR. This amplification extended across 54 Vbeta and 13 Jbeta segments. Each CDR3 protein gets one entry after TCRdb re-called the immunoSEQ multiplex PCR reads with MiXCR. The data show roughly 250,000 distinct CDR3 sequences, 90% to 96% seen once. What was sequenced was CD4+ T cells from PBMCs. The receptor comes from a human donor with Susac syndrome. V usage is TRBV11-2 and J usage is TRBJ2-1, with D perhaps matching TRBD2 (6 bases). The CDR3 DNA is TGTGCCAGCACCGCGGCCCCCGGGACTTCACTAAGGTATGAGCAGTTCTTC. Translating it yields CASTAAPGTSLRYEQFF. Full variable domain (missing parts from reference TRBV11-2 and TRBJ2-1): EAGVAQSPRYKIIEKRQSVAFWCNPISGHATLYWYQQILGQGPKLLIQFQNNGVVDDSQLPKDRFSAERLKGVDSTLKIQPAKLEDSAVYLCASTAAPGTSLRYEQFFGPGTRLTVL.